This record concerns one TCR beta chain sequence. What it binds is not known. This sample was taken from a study of cytomegalovirus exposure and HLA in healthy donors. Study-wide results and caveats: Trimming of TCR beta V- and J-genes showed a link, identified in a later analysis, to a missense DCLRE1C variant.

The V gene's germline CDR1 is ENHRY and CDR2 SYGVKD. The CDR3 sequence is 18 residues long. Trimming left V 6 bases short and J 3 bases short, with 23 bases between. Primers included in the PCR were 60 Vbeta and 13 Jbeta primers. This table comes from immunoSEQ multiplex PCR, and its TCRdb copy is limited to in-frame clones, with some not included. The sample includes fewer than 250,000 clones, roughly 80% of them seen just once. The sample taken for sequencing was PBMCs. This receptor was obtained from a man aged 35-49 years in good health and CMV-seropositive. This chain connects TRBV10-3 to TRBJ2-2, with D possibly being TRBD2 (6 bases). CDR3 in DNA: TGTGCCATCAGGCACGGGACTCCTCGTCCCGGGGACACCGGGGAGCTGTTTTTT. It yields the protein CAIRHGTPRPGDTGELFF.